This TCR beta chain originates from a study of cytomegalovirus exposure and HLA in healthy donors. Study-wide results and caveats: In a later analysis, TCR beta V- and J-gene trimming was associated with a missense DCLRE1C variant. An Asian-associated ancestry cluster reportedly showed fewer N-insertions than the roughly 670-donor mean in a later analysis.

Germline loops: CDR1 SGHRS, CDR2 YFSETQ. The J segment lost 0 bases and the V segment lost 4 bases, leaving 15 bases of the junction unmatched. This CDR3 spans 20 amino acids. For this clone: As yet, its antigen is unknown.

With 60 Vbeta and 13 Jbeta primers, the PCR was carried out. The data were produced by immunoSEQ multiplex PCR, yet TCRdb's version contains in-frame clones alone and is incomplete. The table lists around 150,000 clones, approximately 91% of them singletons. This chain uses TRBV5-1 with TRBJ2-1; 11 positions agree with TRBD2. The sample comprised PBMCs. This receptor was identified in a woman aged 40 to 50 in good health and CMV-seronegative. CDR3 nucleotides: TGCGCCAGCAGCCTACCGACTAGCGGGATTGATTTCAGCTCCTACAATGAGCAGTTCTTC. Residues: CASSLPTSGIDFSSYNEQFF.